This T cell receptor beta chain was retrieved from a study of graft-versus-host responses after intestinal transplantation. Study summary: Every recipient had anti-thymocyte globulin induction and around 3 years of tacrolimus plus steroids. Whole-study results and caveats: Graft-donor T cell macrochimerism coincided with high graft-versus-host to host-versus-graft clonal ratios in allografts. Recipient marrow harbored GvH clones, some of which surfaced first in ileum or blood.

This clone occurred a few times. The antigen is undetermined. V shed 2 bases and J 4 bases; nucleotides not matched to a gene: 0. This CDR3 is built from 13 residues. Germline CDR1 ENHRY, CDR2 SYGVKD. Clones were read by immunoSEQ multiplex PCR, and TCRdb kept only the in-frame ones, dropping some. The sample shows 55,000 to 65,000 clones, around 92% of them seen only once. The chain is built from TRBV10-3 and TRBJ1-1, with 8 bases fitting TRBD1. This sequence was found in a human donor who was the organ donor for an intestinal transplant. The sample here was unstimulated CD4+ T cells sorted from spleen or lymph node cells, taken before transplant. The CDR3 nucleotides are TGTGCCATCAGTGAGACAGGGGGCACTGAAGCTTTCTTT. Its protein is CAISETGGTEAFF.